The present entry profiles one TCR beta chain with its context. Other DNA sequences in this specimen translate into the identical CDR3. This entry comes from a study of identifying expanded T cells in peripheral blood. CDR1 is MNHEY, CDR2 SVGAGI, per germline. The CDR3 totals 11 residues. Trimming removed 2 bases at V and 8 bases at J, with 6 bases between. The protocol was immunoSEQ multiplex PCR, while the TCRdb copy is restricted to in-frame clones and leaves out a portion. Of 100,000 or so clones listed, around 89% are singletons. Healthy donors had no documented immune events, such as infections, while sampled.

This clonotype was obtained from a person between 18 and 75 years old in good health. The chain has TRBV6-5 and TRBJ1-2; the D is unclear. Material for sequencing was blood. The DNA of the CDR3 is TGTGCCAGCAGTTACATGGGAGGCTACACCTTC. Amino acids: CASSYMGGYTF.